The 30 T cell receptor beta chains below all came from one sample that was sequenced in a study of blood T cell repertoires in COVID-19 (dated by TCRdb to 2018 to 2020). The library was obtained by the immunoSEQ multiplex PCR assay. The immuneACCESS repertoire file appears here via TCRdb, limited to in-frame rearrangements. These files lack a portion of the clones; in checked studies, under half of the deficit traces to unresolved V genes, and the cause of the others is not known. Counted in this sample were 200,000 to 250,000 clones; about 88% of them appeared once. The top ten clones comprise 2.7% of the sample. Sequencing used peripheral blood. The receptors come from an older woman with acute or convalescent COVID-19.

For the CDR3, the DNA is TGCAGCGTTGATATCGTTAAGGGCGGGAGTCTTACGCAGTATTTT. Translated: CSVDIVKGGSLTQYF. V and J are TRBV29-1 and TRBJ2-3; 7 bases fit TRBD2. The CDR3 is 15 residues long. Germline loops: CDR1 SQVTM, CDR2 ANQGSEA. J lost 8 bases, V lost 3 bases, and 14 bases had no gene match.

CDR3 DNA: TGTGCCAGCAGTTTCGCCTCAGGATATGGCTACACCTTC. Translated: CASSFASGYGYTF. V is TRBV6-2 or TRBV6-3 and J is TRBJ1-2; D is uncertain. V was cut by 4 bases and J by 5 bases, with 11 bases left in between. Germline CDR1 MNHEY, CDR2 SVGEGT. The CDR3 extends over 13 amino acids.

Comment on this clone: The junction and the germline gene differ at one end; a read error may be behind it. The V gene is TRBV7-7, the J gene TRBJ2-1; 13 bases align to TRBD2. Germline V gene data show CDR1 as SSHAT and CDR2 as FNYEAQ (reference sequence). The CDR3 consists of 15 residues. This CDR3 reads CASSLGLAGENEQFF. The DNA of the CDR3 is TGTGCTAGCAGCTTAGGACTAGCGGGAGAAAATGAGCAGTTCTTC.

The rearrangement uses TRBV27 and TRBJ2-3, with 11 bases that match TRBD1. Germline V gene sequence: CDR1 MNHEY, CDR2 SMNVEV (reference sequence). The CDR3 is 16 amino acids. V shed 5 bases, J shed 5 bases, and the junction held 9 bases outside the gene matches. The CDR3 loop is CASSRMDRGPLDTQYF. In DNA form, the CDR3 reads TGTGCCAGCAGTCGGATGGACAGGGGGCCATTAGATACGCAGTATTTT.

DNA of the CDR3: TGTGCCAGCTCACCAGACAGGGATGAAGCTTTCTTT. As protein: CASSPDRDEAFF. This chain connects TRBV18 to TRBJ1-1; 7 nucleotides line up with TRBD1. V was pared by 2 bases and J by 7 bases, with 1 base of the junction left unmatched. This CDR3 spans 12 amino acids. Germline V gene lookup returns CDR1 KGHSH and CDR2 LQKENI.

DNA of the CDR3: TGTGCCAGCAGGCCAACAGGGAACACTGAAGCTTTCTTT. This sequence encodes CASRPTGNTEAFF. The V gene is TRBV12-3 or TRBV12-4, the J gene TRBJ1-1; maybe TRBD1 (5 bases). The CDR3 contains 13 residues. V lost 6 bases, J lost 1 base, and 9 bases lay in between.

About this clone itself: Other DNA sequences in this specimen translate into the identical CDR3. The V gene is TRBV5-1, the J gene TRBJ1-1; D gene uncertain. V lost 1 base, J lost 1 base, and 8 bases lay in between. The CDR3 runs 14 residues. Germline CDR1 is SGHRS and CDR2 is YFSETQ. CDR3 protein: CASSLSRGNTEAFF. DNA of the CDR3: TGCGCCAGCAGCTTGTCACGGGGGAACACTGAAGCTTTCTTT.

The chain uses TRBV30 and TRBJ2-7; 8 bases map to TRBD1. The trim removed 4 bases at V and 2 bases at J, leaving 7 bases unmatched. The CDR3 length is 14 residues. Germline V gene data show CDR1 as GTSNPN and CDR2 as SVGIG (reference sequence). This CDR3 is CAWNTGQGPYEQYF. The CDR3 DNA is TGTGCCTGGAACACAGGACAGGGTCCCTACGAGCAGTACTTC. The full variable domain, with the rest looked up from reference TRBV30 and TRBJ2-7, is SQTIHQWPATLVQPVGSPLSLECTVEGTSNPNLYWYRQAAGRGLQLLFYSVGIGQISSEVPQNLSASRPQDRQFILSSKKLLLSDSGFYLCAWNTGQGPYEQYFGPGTRLTVT.

This chain uses TRBV27 with TRBJ2-5; TRBD2 aligns across 8 bases. Trimming at V came to 5 bases and at J to 1 base, leaving 9 bases not matched to a gene. The CDR3 extends over 16 amino acids. The germline V gene has CDR1 MNHEY and CDR2 SMNVEV (reference sequence). CDR3 DNA: TGTGCCAGCAGTCTATACAGGGCGGGAGGCCAAGAGACCCAGTACTTC. This encodes CASSLYRAGGQETQYF.

In this sample, this clone turned up a few times. The chain carries TRBV3-1 (or the pseudogene TRBV3-2) and TRBJ1-3; the D gene is possibly TRBD1 (6 bases). The V and J ends lost 4 bases and 0 bases respectively, with 10 bases between them. CDR3 size: 15 residues. Germline V CDR1 and CDR2: LGHDT, YNNKEL (reference sequence). The CDR3 here is CASSLRTVSGNTIYF. DNA of the CDR3: TGTGCCAGCAGCCTCCGGACAGTCTCTGGAAACACCATATATTTT.

The rearrangement joins TRBV28 to TRBJ1-2; TRBD1 is a possible D gene (5 bases). This CDR3 is 12 amino acids long. Germline V gives CDR1 MDHEN, CDR2 SYDVKM. V shed 5 bases and J shed 4 bases, with 8 bases lying between them. The CDR3 sequence is CASSTTVYGYTF. CDR3 nucleotides: TGTGCCAGCAGTACGACAGTCTATGGCTACACCTTC.

V and J are TRBV5-4 and TRBJ2-5, with 7 bases identical to TRBD1. This CDR3 is 13 amino acids long. V lost 4 bases to trimming and J lost 2 bases; unmatched junction nucleotides: 2. Germline V gene data show CDR1 as SGHNT and CDR2 as YYREEE (reference sequence). The CDR3 is CASSGGQQETQYF. CDR3 coding DNA: TGTGCCAGCAGCGGGGGACAGCAAGAGACCCAGTACTTC.

V usage is TRBV11-3 and J usage is TRBJ2-1; perhaps TRBD1 as D (6 bases). Germline V gene sequence: CDR1 SGHNT, CDR2 YENEEA. Trimming pared 4 bases from V and 4 bases from J, leaving 17 bases between. The CDR3 is made up of 16 amino acids. In DNA, the CDR3 is TGTGCCAGCAGCTCCACCCGGACAGCTTCTTACAATGAGCAGTTCTTC. It is translated as CASSSTRTASYNEQFF.

The V call is TRBV2, the J call TRBJ2-7, with D possibly TRBD2 on 5 matching bases. Germline values: CDR1 SNHLY, CDR2 FYNNEI. Trimming pared 3 bases from V and 1 base from J, leaving 10 bases between. The CDR3 has 14 amino acids. The CDR3 DNA reads TGTGCCAGCAGTGAGGGCCAGCGGTCCTACGAGCAGTACTTC. This gives the protein CASSEGQRSYEQYF. The full variable domain, in which reference TRBV2 and TRBJ2-7 provide the parts outside the CDR3, is EPEVTQTPSHQVTQMGQEVILRCVPISNHLYFYWYRQILGQKVEFLVSFYNNEISEKSEIFDDQFSVERPDGSNFTLKIRSTKLEDSAMYFCASSEGQRSYEQYFGPGTRLTVT.

This rearrangement joins TRBV18 to TRBJ1-1, with 9 bases matching TRBD1. The CDR3 runs 16 residues. The V gene's germline CDR1 is KGHSH and CDR2 LQKENI. J was trimmed by 4 bases and V by 0 bases; bases with no gene match: 6. The CDR3 here is CASSPPTGQGGTEAFF. The CDR3 coding sequence is TGTGCCAGCTCACCACCGACGGGACAGGGAGGCACTGAAGCTTTCTTT.

This clone came up a few times. This rearrangement joins TRBV19 to TRBJ2-7; TRBD2 agrees at 12 bases. CDR1 is LNHDA, CDR2 SQIVND, per germline (reference sequence). The J segment lost 1 base and the V segment lost 6 bases, leaving 7 bases of the junction unmatched. This CDR3 has 16 residues. The DNA of the CDR3 is TGTGCCAGTAGGAGGACTAGCGGGGACCTTTCCTACGAGCAGTACTTC. Its translation is CASRRTSGDLSYEQYF.

The J gene is TRBJ2-3, the V gene TRBV5-6; possibly TRBD2 for D (5 bases). V was cut by 6 bases and J by 6 bases, with 14 bases left in between. Germline V gene sequence: CDR1 SGHDT, CDR2 YYEEEE. This CDR3 spans 13 amino acids. The CDR3 here is CASTSSGGDTQYF. The CDR3 nucleotides are TGTGCCAGCACATCCTCGGGCGGGGATACGCAGTATTTT.

This chain joins TRBV10-2 and TRBJ1-2; 7 bases line up with TRBD1. This CDR3 has 13 amino acids. Germline CDR1 WSHSY, CDR2 SAAADI. J gave up 5 bases and V 4 bases, and 4 bases lay outside the gene matches. CDR3 DNA: TGCGCCAGCAGTGTCACAGGGGATTATGGCTACACCTTC. Its protein is CASSVTGDYGYTF.

This clone has just one count. The V and J genes are TRBV5-4 and TRBJ2-1; 15 bases are a match to TRBD2. V lost 4 bases, J lost 6 bases, and 14 bases stayed unmatched. The germline V gene encodes CDR1 SGHNT and CDR2 YYREEE (reference sequence). The CDR3 is made up of 19 amino acids. CDR3 amino acids: CASSPSTGLAGGRGNEQFF. DNA of the CDR3: TGTGCCAGCAGCCCTTCAACCGGACTAGCGGGAGGGCGAGGCAATGAGCAGTTCTTC.

The chain recombines TRBV5-8 with TRBJ2-3; TRBD2 aligns across 13 bases. The CDR3 has 17 amino acids. The germline gives CDR1 SGHTS, CDR2 YDEGEE. V dropped 4 bases and J dropped 6; count of bases not matched to a gene: 11. The CDR3 sequence: CASSPRPGLAGRDTQYF. In DNA form, the CDR3 reads TGTGCCAGCAGCCCGCGGCCGGGACTAGCGGGAAGGGATACGCAGTATTTT.

The genes are TRBV19 and TRBJ1-2, with 7 positions matching TRBD1. Germline-derived CDR1 and CDR2 are LNHDA and SQIVND (reference sequence). The length of the CDR3 is 15 residues. The V segment lost 5 bases and the J segment 0 bases; nucleotides outside the gene matches: 6. The CDR3 loop reads CASSPRDRSNYGYTF. CDR3 DNA: TGTGCCAGTAGTCCGCGGGACAGATCTAACTATGGCTACACCTTC.

J is TRBJ1-3 and V is TRBV30; tentative D call: TRBD1 (6 bases). The V end lost 3 bases, the J end lost 4 bases, and 16 bases lay between the germline ends. The CDR3 consists of 15 residues. CDR1 and CDR2 (germline): GTSNPN, SVGIG (reference sequence). The CDR3 coding sequence is TGTGCCTGGAGCGCTGGTCTCACAGGGGGAAACACCATATATTTT. Its translation: CAWSAGLTGGNTIYF.

CDR3 DNA: TGTGCCAGCAGCCAACAACTAGCGGGGACAGATACGCAGTATTTT. This gives the protein CASSQQLAGTDTQYF. The chain carries TRBV3-1 (or the pseudogene TRBV3-2) and TRBJ2-3; 10 nucleotides line up with TRBD2. CDR1 is LGHDT and CDR2 is YNNKEL in the germline V gene (reference sequence). This CDR3 spans 15 amino acids. The V and J ends lost 2 bases and 3 bases, in that order; junction bases with no gene match: 2.

V and J are TRBV6-6 and TRBJ2-5, with D possibly TRBD2 on 6 matching bases. The germline CDR1 and CDR2 sequences are MNHNY and SVGAGI (reference sequence). V was cut by 7 bases and J by 4 bases, with 13 bases left in between. This CDR3 comprises 13 residues. The CDR3 DNA is TGTGCCAGCATCGGGAGCGTAGGAGAGACCCAGTACTTC. Encoded protein: CASIGSVGETQYF.

The chain employs TRBV2 and TRBJ1-5; weak D call: TRBD1 (6 bases). Germline CDR1 SNHLY, CDR2 FYNNEI. Between the trimmed V and J ends, which lost 6 bases and 4 bases, there was a span of 10 bases. This CDR3 is 13 amino acids long. CDR3 protein: CASSPDRNQPQHF. DNA for the CDR3: TGTGCCAGCAGCCCCGACAGGAATCAGCCCCAGCATTTT.

The V gene is TRBV5-6, the J gene TRBJ1-2; tentative D call: TRBD1 (6 bases). Per the germline V gene, CDR1 is SGHDT and CDR2 is YYEEEE. This CDR3 region has 13 residues. V lost 4 bases and J lost 12, with 19 bases in between. CDR3 DNA sequence: TGTGCCAGCAGCCTGGGGCAGGGACAACCCAACACCTTC. Protein product: CASSLGQGQPNTF. Supplemented by reference TRBV5-6 and TRBJ1-2, the full variable domain reads DAGVTQSPTHLIKTRGQQVTLRCSPKSGHDTVSWYQQALGQGPQFIFQYYEEEERQRGNFPDRFSGHQFPNYSSELNVNALLLGDSALYLCASSLGQGQPNTFGSGTRLTVV.

This clone was picked up one time. The chain couples TRBV7-9 to TRBJ1-1, with 9 bases fitting TRBD1. CDR3 size: 15 residues. The ends lost 4 bases at V and 5 bases at J; junction bases unmatched: 8. Germline V lookup: CDR1 SEHNR, CDR2 FQNEAQ (reference sequence). Here the CDR3 DNA reads TGTGCCAGCAGCTCCCCCTGGACAGGGGAGACTGAAGCTTTCTTT. Translated, it gives CASSSPWTGETEAFF.

This chain joins TRBV12-3 or TRBV12-4 and TRBJ1-5; D is possibly TRBD1 (5 bases). The CDR3 covers 12 residues. The V end lost 3 bases, the J end lost 6 bases, and 6 bases lay between the germline ends. CDR3 in amino acids: CASSFGGQPQHF. CDR3 DNA: TGTGCCAGCAGTTTCGGGGGTCAGCCCCAGCATTTT.

As to this clone: Distinct nucleotide sequences in the sample also encode this CDR3. V and J are TRBV4-2 and TRBJ2-5, with TRBD2 matching over 15 bases. From germline, CDR1 is LGHNA and CDR2 YNFKEQ. Trimming cost V 0 bases and J 5 bases; bases outside gene matches: 1. This CDR3 has 16 residues. Here the CDR3 reads CASSQDGTSGGETQYF. Here the CDR3 DNA reads TGTGCCAGCAGCCAAGATGGGACTAGCGGGGGGGAGACCCAGTACTTC.

The V and J genes are TRBV6-5 and TRBJ2-7, with 8 nucleotides matching TRBD2. Trimming at V came to 0 bases and at J to 2 bases, leaving 6 bases not matched to a gene. Germline lookup yields CDR1 MNHEY and CDR2 SVGAGI. This CDR3 comprises 16 residues. The CDR3 loop is CASSYSGLAGAYEQYF. The CDR3 DNA sequence: TGTGCCAGCAGTTACTCGGGTCTAGCGGGCGCCTACGAGCAGTACTTC.